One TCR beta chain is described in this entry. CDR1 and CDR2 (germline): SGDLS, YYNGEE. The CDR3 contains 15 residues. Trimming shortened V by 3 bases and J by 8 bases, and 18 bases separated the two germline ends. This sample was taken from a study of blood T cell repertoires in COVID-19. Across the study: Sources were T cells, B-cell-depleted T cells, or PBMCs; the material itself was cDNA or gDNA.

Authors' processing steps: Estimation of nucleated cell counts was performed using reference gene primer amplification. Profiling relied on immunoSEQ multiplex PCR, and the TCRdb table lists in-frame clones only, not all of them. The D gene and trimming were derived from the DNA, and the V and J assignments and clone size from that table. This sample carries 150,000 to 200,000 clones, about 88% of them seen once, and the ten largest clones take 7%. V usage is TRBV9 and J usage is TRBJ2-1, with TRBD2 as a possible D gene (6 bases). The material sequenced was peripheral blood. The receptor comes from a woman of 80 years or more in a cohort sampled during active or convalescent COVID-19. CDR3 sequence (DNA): TGTGCCAGCAGCGCGACGGGACTGGGAGGCCATGAGCAGTTCTTC. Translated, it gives CASSATGLGGHEQFF.